These 26 T cell receptor beta chains originate from one sample sequenced in a study of shared clonotypes between healthy human individuals. TCRdb's copy holds only in-frame clones and misses some; the assay was immunoSEQ multiplex PCR. The sample lists about a million clones; 65% to 80% were seen once. The sample was memory CD4+ T cells sorted from blood. The sample's subset: CD45RA-negative fraction. These receptors were taken from a man between 18 and 35 years old in good health.

A few counts support this clone. The rearrangement links TRBV6-5 to TRBJ2-1; TRBD1 might be the D (5 bases). The CDR3 runs 16 residues. CDR1 MNHEY and CDR2 SVGAGI come from the germline V gene. The V end lost 0 bases, the J end lost 7 bases, and 16 bases lay between the germline ends. DNA for the CDR3: TGTGCCAGCAGTTACTCCTGGACACCGGGCAATAATGAGCAGTTCTTC. It encodes CASSYSWTPGNNEQFF.

There are a few counts of this clone. As DNA, the CDR3 is TGTGCCAGCAGCTTGGGGCCGACAGGGGTGGCAGATACGCAGTATTTT. As protein: CASSLGPTGVADTQYF. The gene calls are TRBV5-6 and TRBJ2-3, with 8 nucleotides matching TRBD1. V lost 0 bases and J lost 4; bases outside the gene matches: 7. CDR1 and CDR2 from the germline V gene are SGHDT and YYEEEE. The CDR3 consists of 16 residues.

The chain uses TRBV28 and TRBJ1-3; D gene ambiguous. Between the trimmed V and J ends, which lost 6 bases and 4 bases, there was a span of 10 bases. The germline V gene encodes CDR1 MDHEN and CDR2 SYDVKM. This CDR3 spans 13 amino acids. The CDR3 DNA follows: TGTGCCAGCAGGCGAGGAAGCGGAAACACCATATATTTT. Protein sequence: CASRRGSGNTIYF.

This clone has only one observation. The V gene is TRBV30, the J gene TRBJ1-4; no firm D call. The V end lost 6 bases, the J end lost 6 bases, and 23 bases lay between the germline ends. Germline V gene data show CDR1 as GTSNPN and CDR2 as SVGIG (reference sequence). The length of the CDR3 is 16 residues. The CDR3 DNA is TGTGCCTGCCCTCGAGACGGTCCGGTGTATGATGAAAAACTGTTTTTT. Protein: CACPRDGPVYDEKLFF.

This clone was counted only a few times. The chain combines TRBV28 with TRBJ1-5; D uncertain. The CDR3 consists of 12 residues. Trimming pared 11 bases from V and 1 base from J, leaving 9 bases between. Per the germline V gene, CDR1 is MDHEN and CDR2 is SYDVKM. The DNA for the CDR3 is TGTGCCCACGGGGAGAGCAATCAGCCCCAGCATTTT. It codes for CAHGESNQPQHF. Full variable domain (outside the CDR3, taken from reference TRBV28 and TRBJ1-5): DVKVTQSSRYLVKRTGEKVFLECVQDMDHENMFWYRQDPGLGLRLIYFSYDVKMKEKGDIPEGYSVSREKKERFSLILESASTNQTSMYLCAHGESNQPQHFGDGTRLSIL.

This sequence joins TRBV10-2 and TRBJ2-1, with D unclear. The germline CDR1 and CDR2 sequences are WSHSY and SAAADI. Trimming shortened V by 6 bases and J by 8 bases, and 14 bases separated the two germline ends. CDR3 size: 13 residues. The CDR3 DNA is TGCGCCAGCAGGGAAATGGTCGGCTATGAGCAGTTCTTC. Translated, it gives CASREMVGYEQFF.

As for this clone: The sample has other DNA sequences that encode this CDR3 too. The J gene is TRBJ1-2, the V gene TRBV7-2; no firm D call. CDR1 is SGHTA, CDR2 FQGNSA, per germline. The CDR3 runs to 12 residues. Trimming took 3 bases from V and 4 from J, leaving 6 bases between them. The CDR3 region is CASSFRSYGYTF. The CDR3 DNA reads as TGTGCCAGCAGCTTCCGGTCCTATGGCTACACCTTC.

V is TRBV6-1 and J is TRBJ2-7; 9 positions match TRBD1. The germline gives CDR1 MNHNS, CDR2 SASEGT. J gave up 3 bases and V 5 bases, and 5 bases lay outside the gene matches. There are 14 residues in the CDR3. CDR3 sequence reads: CASSIRTGVYEQYF. DNA for the CDR3: TGTGCCAGCAGTATCCGGACAGGGGTCTACGAGCAGTACTTC.

The V and J genes are TRBV6-6 and TRBJ2-3; no clear D gene. V was pared by 3 bases and J by 7 bases, with 5 bases between. The CDR3 consists of 11 residues. Looked up from germline, CDR1 is MNHNY and CDR2 is SVGAGI (reference sequence). For the CDR3, the DNA is TGTGCCAGCAGTTATCGGAATACGCAGTATTTT. Its translation is CASSYRNTQYF.

This rearrangement joins TRBV19 to TRBJ1-6, with a weak D call TRBD1 (5 bases). In germline, CDR1 is LNHDA, CDR2 SQIVND (reference sequence). V was shortened by 5 bases and J by 6 bases, with 20 bases between the two germline ends. The CDR3 runs 17 residues. In DNA form, the CDR3 reads TGTGCCAGTAGTCCCAACGCCGGGACGGGACGTAATTCACCCCTCCACTTT. It specifies CASSPNAGTGRNSPLHF.

This chain joins TRBV6-5 and TRBJ2-7; D not certain. CDR3 length equals 13 residues. Germline V gene sequence: CDR1 MNHEY, CDR2 SVGAGI. The V and J ends lost 4 bases and 3 bases respectively, with 10 bases between them. CDR3 in DNA: TGTGCCAGCAGTTCTAACTATTTCTACGAGCAGTACTTC. As protein: CASSSNYFYEQYF.

A word on this clone: The junction and the germline gene differ at one end; a read error may be behind it. The chain employs TRBV5-1 and TRBJ2-1; D is perhaps TRBD2 (6 bases). The CDR3 sequence is 16 residues long. Per the germline V gene, CDR1 is SGHRS and CDR2 is YFSETQ. DNA of the CDR3: TGCGCCAGCAGATTGGATGGGGGGTCCTCCTACAATGAGCAGTTCTTC. It specifies CASRLDGGSSYNEQFF.

This chain's CDR3 is CASSPRDSYEQYF. CDR3 coding DNA: TGCGCCAGCAGCCCCCGGGACAGCTACGAGCAGTACTTC. The chain carries TRBV5-1 and TRBJ2-7, with 7 bases identical to TRBD1. V gave up 4 bases and J gave up 3 bases; unmatched junction bases: 4. The CDR3 sequence is 13 residues long. The germline V gene encodes CDR1 SGHRS and CDR2 YFSETQ.

On this clone: Other DNA variants within this sample encode the same CDR3. The chain uses TRBV5-1 and TRBJ2-2; 12 nucleotides match TRBD2. This CDR3 has 17 amino acids. Looked up from germline, CDR1 is SGHRS and CDR2 is YFSETQ. Trimming at V came to 4 bases and at J to 1 base, leaving 5 bases not matched to a gene. The CDR3 DNA is TGCGCCAGCAGCCTGACTAGCGGGGGCCTGAACACCGGGGAGCTGTTTTTT. As protein: CASSLTSGGLNTGELFF.

V is TRBV18 and J is TRBJ1-3; D is undetermined. Trimming shortened V by 3 bases and J by 4 bases, and 10 bases separated the two germline ends. Germline V gene data show CDR1 as KGHSH and CDR2 as LQKENI. The CDR3 length is 14 residues. The CDR3 DNA reads as TGTGCCAGCTCACCGAACAGTTCAGGAAACACCATATATTTT. Protein product: CASSPNSSGNTIYF.

The chain is built from TRBV28 and TRBJ1-6; 8 bases are a match to TRBD1. The CDR3 sequence is 15 residues long. V dropped 7 bases and J dropped 8; count of bases not matched to a gene: 10. The germline V gene encodes CDR1 MDHEN and CDR2 SYDVKM. CDR3 residues: CASIPSRQGHSPLHF. DNA of the CDR3: TGTGCCAGCATCCCAAGTCGACAGGGGCATTCACCCCTCCACTTT. Using reference TRBV28 and TRBJ1-6 for the parts outside the CDR3, the full variable domain is DVKVTQSSRYLVKRTGEKVFLECVQDMDHENMFWYRQDPGLGLRLIYFSYDVKMKEKGDIPEGYSVSREKKERFSLILESASTNQTSMYLCASIPSRQGHSPLHFGNGTRLTVT.

About this clone: Other DNA sequences in the same sample also yield this CDR3. V usage is TRBV5-1 and J usage is TRBJ2-5; D unclear. Per the germline V gene, CDR1 is SGHRS and CDR2 is YFSETQ. Trimming shortened V by 1 base and J by 0 bases, and 1 base separated the two germline ends. CDR3 length: 12 amino acids. CDR3 bases: TGCGCCAGCAGCTTGAACCAAGAGACCCAGTACTTC. Its protein is CASSLNQETQYF. The full variable domain, its missing parts supplied by reference TRBV5-1 and TRBJ2-5, is KAGVTQTPRYLIKTRGQQVTLSCSPISGHRSVSWYQQTPGQGLQFLFEYFSETQRNKGNFPGRFSGRQFSNSRSEMNVSTLELGDSALYLCASSLNQETQYFGPGTRLLVL.

The rearrangement uses TRBV19 and TRBJ1-1; 7 bases fit TRBD1. Germline V CDR1 and CDR2: LNHDA, SQIVND (reference sequence). J lost 4 bases, V lost 6 bases, and 8 bases had no gene match. CDR3 length: 14 amino acids. The CDR3 nucleotides read TGTGCCAGTAGGCCCACAGGGGCGCGCACTGAAGCTTTCTTT. Its translation is CASRPTGARTEAFF.

The table lists this clone with a count of one. The V and J genes are TRBV30 and TRBJ2-7; tentative D call: TRBD1 (5 bases). Trimming shortened V by 0 bases and J by 9 bases, and 12 bases separated the two germline ends. The CDR3 spans 12 residues. Germline V lookup: CDR1 GTSNPN, CDR2 SVGIG (reference sequence). The CDR3 region is CAWSVKGSTQYF. The CDR3 nucleotides read TGTGCCTGGAGTGTAAAGGGGTCTACGCAGTACTTC.

This rearrangement joins TRBV27 to TRBJ1-1, with TRBD1 matching over 8 bases. The CDR3 spans 15 residues. Per germline, CDR1 MNHEY and CDR2 SMNVEV (reference sequence). J was trimmed by 0 bases and V by 5 bases; bases with no gene match: 5. The CDR3 region has the DNA TGTGCCAGCAGTATGACAGGGGTCATGAACACTGAAGCTTTCTTT. It specifies CASSMTGVMNTEAFF.

Turning to this clone: The sample carries other DNA sequences with the same CDR3. V usage is TRBV18 and J usage is TRBJ2-3; 8 bases are a match to TRBD1. From germline, CDR1 is KGHSH and CDR2 LQKENI. Unmatched junction bases numbered 4, after V lost 6 bases and J lost 5 bases. This CDR3 has 13 residues. CDR3 sequence reads: CASSQGAGDTQYF. The CDR3 DNA reads as TGTGCCAGCTCCCAGGGGGCAGGAGATACGCAGTATTTT.

This clone is a singleton in its sample. CDR3 amino acids: CASSVGGLGEKLFF. The CDR3 coding sequence is TGTGCCAGCAGTGTGGGGGGCTTGGGTGAAAAACTGTTTTTT. The rearrangement uses TRBV28 and TRBJ1-4; maybe TRBD1 (6 bases). This CDR3 spans 14 amino acids. Germline CDR1 and CDR2: MDHEN and SYDVKM. V lost 5 bases and J lost 7, with 14 bases in between.

This chain joins TRBV18 and TRBJ1-5, with D perhaps TRBD1 (6 bases). The CDR3 totals 15 residues. The germline V gene encodes CDR1 KGHSH and CDR2 LQKENI. Trimming shortened V by 3 bases and J by 0 bases, and 9 bases separated the two germline ends. The CDR3 DNA sequence: TGTGCCAGCTCACCCAAGGGGGATAGCAATCAGCCCCAGCATTTT. It is translated as CASSPKGDSNQPQHF.

The chain has TRBV9 and TRBJ2-2; D ambiguous. CDR3 size: 13 residues. The V end was cut by 4 bases, the J end by 7 bases, with 11 bases between. Looked up from germline, CDR1 is SGDLS and CDR2 is YYNGEE. The CDR3 here is CASSQMGIGELFF. CDR3 nucleotides: TGTGCCAGCAGCCAGATGGGGATCGGGGAGCTGTTTTTT. Full variable domain (missing parts from reference TRBV9 and TRBJ2-2): DSGVTQTPKHLITATGQRVTLRCSPRSGDLSVYWYQQSLDQGLQFLIQYYNGEERAKGNILERFSAQQFPDLHSELNLSSLELGDSALYFCASSQMGIGELFFGEGSRLTVL.

V is TRBV7-2 and J is TRBJ1-1; the D gene is possibly TRBD1 (5 bases). Germline assignment: CDR1 SGHTA and CDR2 FQGNSA. The CDR3 totals 14 residues. Trimming shortened V by 3 bases and J by 7 bases, and 15 bases separated the two germline ends. The CDR3 sequence: CASSFRIRDGEAFF. CDR3 DNA: TGTGCCAGCAGCTTCCGCATCCGGGACGGTGAAGCTTTCTTT.

This chain uses TRBV10-1 with TRBJ2-3; 8 positions agree with TRBD2. The V gene end was trimmed by 2 bases and the J gene end by 9 bases; junction bases not matched to a gene: 4. CDR3 length: 13 amino acids. The V gene's germline CDR1 is WNHNN and CDR2 SYGVQD (reference sequence). For the CDR3, the DNA is TGCGCCAGCAGTGAGGCGGGAGGAGGGACGCAGTATTTT. Amino acids: CASSEAGGGTQYF.